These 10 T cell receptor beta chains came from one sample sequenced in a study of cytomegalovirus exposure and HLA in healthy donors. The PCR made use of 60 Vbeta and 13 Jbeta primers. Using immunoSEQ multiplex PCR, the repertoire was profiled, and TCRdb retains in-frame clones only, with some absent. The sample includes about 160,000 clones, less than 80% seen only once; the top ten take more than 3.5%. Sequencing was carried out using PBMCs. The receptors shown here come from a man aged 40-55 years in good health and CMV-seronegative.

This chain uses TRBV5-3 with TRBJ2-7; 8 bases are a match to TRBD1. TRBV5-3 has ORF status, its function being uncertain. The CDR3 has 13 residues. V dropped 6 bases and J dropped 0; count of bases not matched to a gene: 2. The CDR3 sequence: CARIDRGSYEQYF. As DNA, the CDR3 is TGTGCCAGAATAGACAGGGGCTCCTACGAGCAGTACTTC.

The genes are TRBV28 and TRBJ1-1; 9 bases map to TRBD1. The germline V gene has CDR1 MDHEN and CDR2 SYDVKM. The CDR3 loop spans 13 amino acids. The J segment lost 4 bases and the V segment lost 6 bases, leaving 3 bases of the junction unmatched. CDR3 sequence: CASRRTGVTEAFF. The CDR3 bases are TGTGCCAGCAGAAGGACAGGGGTCACTGAAGCTTTCTTT. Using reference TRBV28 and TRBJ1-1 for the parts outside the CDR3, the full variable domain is DVKVTQSSRYLVKRTGEKVFLECVQDMDHENMFWYRQDPGLGLRLIYFSYDVKMKEKGDIPEGYSVSREKKERFSLILESASTNQTSMYLCASRRTGVTEAFFGQGTRLTVV.

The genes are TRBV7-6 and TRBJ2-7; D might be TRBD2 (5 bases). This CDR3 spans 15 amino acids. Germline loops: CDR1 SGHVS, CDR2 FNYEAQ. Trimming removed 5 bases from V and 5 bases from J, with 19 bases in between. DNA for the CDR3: TGTGCCAGCAGCCGAACGCCGGGAATTCAGGACGAGCAGTACTTC. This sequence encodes CASSRTPGIQDEQYF.

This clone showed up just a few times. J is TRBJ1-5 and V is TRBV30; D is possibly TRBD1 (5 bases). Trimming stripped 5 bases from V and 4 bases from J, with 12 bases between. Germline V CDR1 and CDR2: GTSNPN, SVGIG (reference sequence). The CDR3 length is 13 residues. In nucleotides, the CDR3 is TGTGCCTGGGCCGGGGGTGATAATCAGCCCCAGCATTTT. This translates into CAWAGGDNQPQHF.

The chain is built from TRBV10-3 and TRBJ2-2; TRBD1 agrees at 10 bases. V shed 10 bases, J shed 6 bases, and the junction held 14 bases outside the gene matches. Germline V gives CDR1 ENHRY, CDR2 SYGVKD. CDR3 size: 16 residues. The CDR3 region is CASGDRGVSGPGELFF. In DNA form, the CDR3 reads TGTGCCAGTGGGGACAGGGGCGTTTCCGGGCCCGGGGAGCTGTTTTTT.

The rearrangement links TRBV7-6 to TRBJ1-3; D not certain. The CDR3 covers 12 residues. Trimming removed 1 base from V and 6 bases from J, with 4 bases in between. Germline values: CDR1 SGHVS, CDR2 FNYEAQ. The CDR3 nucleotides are TGTGCCAGCAGCTTAGTAGAAAACACCATATATTTT. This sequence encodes CASSLVENTIYF.

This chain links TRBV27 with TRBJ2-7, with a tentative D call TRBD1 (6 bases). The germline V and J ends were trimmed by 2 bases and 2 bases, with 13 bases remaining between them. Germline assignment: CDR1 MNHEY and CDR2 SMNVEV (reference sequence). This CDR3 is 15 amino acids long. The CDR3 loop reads CASSLTPGTTYEQYF. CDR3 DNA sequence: TGTGCCAGCAGTTTAACCCCCGGGACAACCTACGAGCAGTACTTC.

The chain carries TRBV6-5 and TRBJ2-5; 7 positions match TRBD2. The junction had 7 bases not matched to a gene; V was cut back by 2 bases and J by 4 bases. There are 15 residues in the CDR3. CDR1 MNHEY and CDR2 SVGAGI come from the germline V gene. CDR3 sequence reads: CASSYNAWGGETQYF. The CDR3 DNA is TGTGCCAGCAGTTACAACGCATGGGGGGGAGAGACCCAGTACTTC.

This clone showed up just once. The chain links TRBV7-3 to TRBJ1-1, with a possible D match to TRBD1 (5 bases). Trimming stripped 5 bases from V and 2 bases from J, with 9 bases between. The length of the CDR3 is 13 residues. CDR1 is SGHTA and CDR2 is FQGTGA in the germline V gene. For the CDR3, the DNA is TGTGCCAGCAGCACGACAGCTAACACTGAAGCTTTCTTT. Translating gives CASSTTANTEAFF.

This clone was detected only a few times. CDR3 bases: TGTGCCAGCAGCCCTCGACTAGCGGGGAGCACAGATACGCAGTATTTT. It specifies CASSPRLAGSTDTQYF. The chain joins TRBV9 to TRBJ2-3; 11 bases agree with TRBD2. The CDR3 contains 16 residues. The germline V gene has CDR1 SGDLS and CDR2 YYNGEE. The V and J ends lost 4 bases and 0 bases, in that order; junction bases with no gene match: 4. The variable domain in full, completed from reference TRBV9 and TRBJ2-3, reads DSGVTQTPKHLITATGQRVTLRCSPRSGDLSVYWYQQSLDQGLQFLIQYYNGEERAKGNILERFSAQQFPDLHSELNLSSLELGDSALYFCASSPRLAGSTDTQYFGPGTRLTVL.